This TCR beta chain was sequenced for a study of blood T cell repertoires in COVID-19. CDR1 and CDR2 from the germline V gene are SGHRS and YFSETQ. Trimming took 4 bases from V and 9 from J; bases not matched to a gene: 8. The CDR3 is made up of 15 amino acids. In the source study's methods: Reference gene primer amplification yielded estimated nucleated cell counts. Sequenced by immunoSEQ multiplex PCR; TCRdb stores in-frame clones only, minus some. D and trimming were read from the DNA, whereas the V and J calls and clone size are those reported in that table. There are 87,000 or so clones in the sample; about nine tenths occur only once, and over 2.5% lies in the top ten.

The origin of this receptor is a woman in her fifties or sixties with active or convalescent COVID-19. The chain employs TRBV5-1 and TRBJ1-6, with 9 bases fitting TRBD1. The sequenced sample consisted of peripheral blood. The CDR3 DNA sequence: TGCGCCAGCAGCGGGGGGACAGGGCCGAGTTCACCCCTCCACTTT. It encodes CASSGGTGPSSPLHF.